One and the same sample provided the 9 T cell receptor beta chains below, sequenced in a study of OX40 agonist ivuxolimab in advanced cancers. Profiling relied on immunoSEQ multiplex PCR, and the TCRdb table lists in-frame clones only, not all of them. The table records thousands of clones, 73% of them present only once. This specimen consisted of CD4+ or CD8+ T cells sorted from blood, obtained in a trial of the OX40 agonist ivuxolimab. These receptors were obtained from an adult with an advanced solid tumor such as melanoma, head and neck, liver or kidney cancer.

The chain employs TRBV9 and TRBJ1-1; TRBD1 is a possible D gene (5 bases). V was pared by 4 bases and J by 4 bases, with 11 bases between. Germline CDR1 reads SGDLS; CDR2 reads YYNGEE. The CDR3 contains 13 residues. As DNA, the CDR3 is TGTGCCAGCAGCCATCCCGGGGGCACTGAAGCTTTCTTT. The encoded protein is CASSHPGGTEAFF.

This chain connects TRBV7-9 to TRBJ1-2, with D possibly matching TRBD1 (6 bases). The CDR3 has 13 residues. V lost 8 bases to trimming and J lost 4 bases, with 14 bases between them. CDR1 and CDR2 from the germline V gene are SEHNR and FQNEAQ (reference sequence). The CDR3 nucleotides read TGTGCCAGCCAACAGGGAACGCTCTATGGCTACACCTTC. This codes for CASQQGTLYGYTF.

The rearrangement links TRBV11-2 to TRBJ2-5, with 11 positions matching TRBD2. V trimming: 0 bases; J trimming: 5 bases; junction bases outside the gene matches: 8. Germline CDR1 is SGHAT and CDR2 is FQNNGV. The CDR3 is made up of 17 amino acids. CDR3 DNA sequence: TGTGCCAGCAGCTTAGATTCCCTAGCGGGGGGTTGGGAGACCCAGTACTTC. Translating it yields CASSLDSLAGGWETQYF.

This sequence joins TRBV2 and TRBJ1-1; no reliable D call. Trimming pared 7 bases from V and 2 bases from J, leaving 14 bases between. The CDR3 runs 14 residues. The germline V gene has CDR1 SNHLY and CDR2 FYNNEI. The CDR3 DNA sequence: TGTGCCAGCATCCCCCCGGGCCCCAACACTGAAGCTTTCTTT. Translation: CASIPPGPNTEAFF.

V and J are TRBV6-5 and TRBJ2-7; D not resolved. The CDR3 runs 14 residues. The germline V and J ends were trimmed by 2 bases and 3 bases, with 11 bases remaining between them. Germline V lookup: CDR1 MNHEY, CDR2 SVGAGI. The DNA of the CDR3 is TGTGCCAGCAGTTACCTGGGTGGGGACTACGAGCAGTACTTC. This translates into CASSYLGGDYEQYF.

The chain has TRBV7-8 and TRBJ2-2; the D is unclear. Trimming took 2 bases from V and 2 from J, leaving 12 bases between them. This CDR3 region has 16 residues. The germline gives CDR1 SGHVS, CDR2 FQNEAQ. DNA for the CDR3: TGTGCCAGCAGCTTATTATTGGGTGGAAACACCGGGGAGCTGTTTTTT. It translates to CASSLLLGGNTGELFF.

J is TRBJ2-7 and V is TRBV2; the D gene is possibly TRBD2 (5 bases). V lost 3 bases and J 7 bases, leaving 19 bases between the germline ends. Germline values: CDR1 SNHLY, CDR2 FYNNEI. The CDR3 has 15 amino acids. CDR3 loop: CASSEQPQARGEQYF. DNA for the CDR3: TGTGCCAGCAGTGAGCAGCCGCAGGCACGGGGTGAGCAGTACTTC.

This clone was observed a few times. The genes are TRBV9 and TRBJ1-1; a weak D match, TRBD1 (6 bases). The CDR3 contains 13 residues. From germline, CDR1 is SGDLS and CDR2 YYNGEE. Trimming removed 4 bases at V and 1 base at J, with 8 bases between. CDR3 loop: CASSLGQNTEAFF. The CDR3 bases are TGTGCCAGCAGCCTGGGACAGAACACTGAAGCTTTCTTT.

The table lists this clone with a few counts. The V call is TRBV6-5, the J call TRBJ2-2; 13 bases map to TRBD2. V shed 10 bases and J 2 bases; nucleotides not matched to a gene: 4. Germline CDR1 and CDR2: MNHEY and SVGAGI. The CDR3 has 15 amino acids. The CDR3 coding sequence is TGTGCCACCCTGGGACTAGCGGGAAACACCGGGGAGCTGTTTTTT. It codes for CATLGLAGNTGELFF.